Listed below are T cell receptor beta chains from one sample, sequenced in a study of blood T cell repertoires in COVID-19. This table comes from immunoSEQ multiplex PCR, and its TCRdb copy is limited to in-frame clones, with some not included. The sample has 85,000 to 90,000 clones, 80% seen once. Sequencing input: peripheral blood. The receptors were sampled from a woman at least 80 years old with active or convalescent COVID-19. CDR3s include the opening cysteine and the closing phenylalanine or tryptophan. Each record gives: clone size, V gene, CDR3 length, J gene, D gene, CDR3 protein, CDR3 DNA. The D gene is left open where the match is weak. Some rows have no size entry. The others give once, few or many, or a class for an expanded clone.

NA	TRBV27	16	TRBJ2-2	TRBD1	CASSFLRDRGTGELFF	TGTGCCAGCAGTTTTTTGCGGGACAGGGGGACCGGGGAGCTGTTTTTT
large	TRBV9	16	TRBJ2-3	TRBD2	CASSGSSGGGPDTQYF	TGTGCCAGCAGCGGTTCTAGCGGGGGGGGTCCAGATACGCAGTATTTT
NA	TRBV3-1/TRBV3-2	16	TRBJ1-4	TRBD1	CASSFWNGQGGEKLFF	TGTGCCAGCAGCTTTTGGAACGGACAGGGAGGAGAAAAACTGTTTTTT
NA	TRBV24-1	13	TRBJ2-1	NA	CATSDSGSGEQFF	TGTGCCACCAGTGATTCAGGAAGCGGGGAGCAGTTCTTC
NA	TRBV19	15	TRBJ2-2	TRBD2	CASTSGSYDTGELFF	TGTGCCAGCACTAGCGGGAGTTACGACACCGGGGAGCTGTTTTTT
NA	TRBV7-2	16	TRBJ2-2	TRBD2	CASSLNGGANTGELFF	TGTGCCAGCAGCTTGAACGGGGGGGCGAACACCGGGGAGCTGTTTTTT
NA	TRBV19	14	TRBJ1-2	TRBD1	CASSPPGQNYGYTF	TGTGCCAGTAGCCCCCCGGGACAGAACTATGGCTACACCTTC
NA	TRBV7-6	14	TRBJ2-7	TRBD1	CASSLDAGGGRQYF	TGTGCCAGCAGCTTGGACGCAGGGGGCGGAAGGCAGTACTTC
NA	TRBV21-1	18	TRBJ2-7	NA	CASSNGCRPTLSSYEQYF	TGTGCCAGCAGCAATGGTTGCAGGCCGACCCTTAGCTCCTACGAGCAGTACTTC
NA	TRBV29-1	16	TRBJ1-3	TRBD1	CAIGQGPLFSGNTIYF	TGCGCTATAGGACAGGGTCCCCTTTTCTCTGGAAACACCATATATTTT
NA	TRBV12-2	18	TRBJ1-5	NA	CASRLDWTGLGRNQPQHF	TGTGCAAGTCGCTTAGACTGGACAGGGCTTGGGCGCAATCAGCCCCAGCATTTT
NA	TRBV10-3	13	TRBJ1-2	TRBD1	CATGQGISRGYTF	TGTGCCACCGGACAGGGGATTTCAAGAGGCTACACCTTC
NA	TRBV7-3	21	TRBJ2-2	TRBD1	CASSLTEAGTGGGRNTGELFF	TGTGCCAGCAGCTTAACGGAAGCCGGGACAGGGGGCGGTAGGAACACCGGGGAGCTGTTTTTT
NA	TRBV18	14	TRBJ2-4	NA	CASSLAGTENIQYF	TGTGCCAGCTCCCTGGCGGGCACAGAAAACATTCAGTACTTC
NA	TRBV20-1	14	TRBJ2-1	NA	CSASPLSRGNEQFF	TGCAGTGCTAGTCCTCTTAGCCGGGGCAATGAGCAGTTCTTC
few	TRBV4-3	17	TRBJ2-5	NA	CASSQGSRLVQGETQYF	TGCGCCAGCAGCCAAGGCTCGAGACTAGTTCAGGGAGAGACCCAGTACTTC
NA	TRBV30	14	TRBJ2-2	TRBD1	CAWRRTGATGELFF	TGTGCCTGGAGAAGGACAGGGGCCACCGGGGAGCTGTTTTTT
NA	TRBV2	12	TRBJ2-7	TRBD1	CASRETGGEQYF	TGTGCCAGCAGAGAGACAGGGGGCGAGCAGTACTTC
NA	TRBV9	16	TRBJ2-5	TRBD2	CASSAPRAGGRETQYF	TGTGCCAGCAGCGCCCCAAGAGCGGGGGGGCGCGAGACCCAGTACTTC
NA	TRBV6-4	15	TRBJ1-3	TRBD1	CAREIRTGSGNTIYF	TGTGCCAGGGAAATCAGGACAGGGAGCGGAAACACCATATATTTT
NA	TRBV6-6	11	TRBJ1-4	TRBD1	CASKARGDRVF	TGTGCCAGCAAGGCACGGGGGGACAGGGTTTTT
NA	TRBV5-1	15	TRBJ2-7	TRBD2	CASSLGLAGYYEQYF	TGCGCCAGCAGTTTAGGACTAGCGGGCTACTACGAGCAGTACTTC
NA	TRBV4-3	19	TRBJ2-6	NA	CASSPDRRQIFSGANVLTF	TGCGCCAGCAGCCCTGATAGGAGACAGATATTCTCTGGGGCCAACGTCCTGACTTTC
NA	TRBV4-2	13	TRBJ1-2	NA	CASSQLQGYGYTF	TGTGCCAGCAGCCAACTACAGGGCTATGGCTACACCTTC
NA	TRBV6-5	14	TRBJ2-7	TRBD1	CATLSTGKSYEQYF	TGTGCCACCCTCTCGACAGGGAAGTCCTACGAGCAGTACTTC
NA	TRBV5-1	15	TRBJ1-2	NA	CASSPAGASYYGYTF	TGCGCCAGCAGCCCTGCGGGGGCGTCCTACTATGGCTACACCTTC
NA	TRBV7-2	13	TRBJ2-1	NA	CASGRGRNNEQFF	TGTGCCAGCGGGCGGGGGCGGAACAATGAGCAGTTCTTC
NA	TRBV3-1/TRBV3-2	14	TRBJ1-1	TRBD1	CASSRTGMNTEAFF	TGTGCCAGCAGCCGGACAGGGATGAACACTGAAGCTTTCTTT
few	TRBV6-4	14	TRBJ1-2	TRBD1	CASSKGQGNYGYTF	TGTGCCAGCAGTAAGGGACAGGGAAACTATGGCTACACCTTC
NA	TRBV28	18	TRBJ1-4	TRBD1	CASSTLPGGGGAGEKLFF	TGTGCCAGCAGTACACTTCCAGGCGGAGGGGGCGCGGGGGAAAAACTGTTTTTT
NA	TRBV5-1	16	TRBJ2-1	TRBD2	CASSLLAGGSYNEQFF	TGCGCCAGCAGCTTACTAGCGGGGGGCTCCTACAATGAGCAGTTCTTC
NA	TRBV12-3/TRBV12-4	13	TRBJ1-5	NA	CASSSGGNQPQHF	TGTGCCAGCAGCTCCGGTGGCAATCAGCCCCAGCATTTT
NA	TRBV19	14	TRBJ1-6	NA	CASSLLSYNSPLHF	TGTGCCAGTAGCCTACTCTCCTATAATTCACCCCTCCACTTT
NA	TRBV7-6	16	TRBJ2-7	NA	CASSTGQRAHSYEQYF	TGTGCCAGCAGCACAGGACAACGGGCCCACTCCTACGAGCAGTACTTC
NA	TRBV10-3	15	TRBJ1-6	NA	CAISEFGHTGAPLHF	TGTGCCATCAGTGAGTTCGGACATACGGGAGCACCCCTCCACTTT
NA	TRBV7-8	19	TRBJ2-7	TRBD2	CASSLDRWGGRARNYEQYF	TGTGCCAGCAGCTTAGACAGGTGGGGCGGGAGGGCACGGAACTACGAGCAGTACTTC
NA	TRBV7-2	14	TRBJ2-4	NA	CASSPSLAKNIQYF	TGTGCCAGCAGCCCCAGTCTAGCCAAAAACATTCAGTACTTC
NA	TRBV5-5	12	TRBJ2-7	NA	CASSLGQDEQYF	TGTGCCAGCAGCTTGGGACAGGACGAGCAGTACTTC
few	TRBV11-2	15	TRBJ1-1	NA	CASSLVAGVNTEAFF	TGTGCCAGCAGCTTAGTAGCAGGGGTGAACACTGAAGCTTTCTTT
few	TRBV7-2	15	TRBJ1-6	NA	CASSSYRVRNSPLHF	TGTGCCAGCAGCTCTTACAGGGTCCGGAATTCACCCCTCCACTTT